The next 8 T cell receptor beta chains were all read from a single sample in a study of T cell responses to AZD1222 COVID-19 vaccine. The assay was immunoSEQ multiplex PCR, and TCRdb's table has in-frame clones only and misses some. The table includes 240,000 or so clones, 90% to 95% detected once. This sample comprised peripheral blood, obtained on day 0 of AZD1222 vaccination. The receptors were gathered from an adult in good health.

V is TRBV28 and J is TRBJ2-7; 8 bases are shared with TRBD2. In germline, CDR1 is MDHEN, CDR2 SYDVKM. V shed 5 bases, J shed 1 base, and the junction held 7 bases outside the gene matches. The CDR3 length is 15 residues. The chain's CDR3 is CASSRGGPSSYEQYF. DNA of the CDR3: TGTGCCAGCAGTCGCGGGGGGCCGTCGTCCTACGAGCAGTACTTC.

This sequence joins TRBV27 and TRBJ2-7; D remains unclear. The CDR3 has 13 amino acids. The germline V gene has CDR1 MNHEY and CDR2 SMNVEV (reference sequence). Trimming took off 3 bases at V and 6 bases at J, with 12 bases between the two ends. CDR3 amino acids: CASSFPGSGEQYF. The CDR3 region has the DNA TGTGCCAGCAGTTTTCCCGGTTCTGGCGAGCAGTACTTC.

The V and J genes are TRBV27 and TRBJ1-1, with D perhaps TRBD1 (5 bases). From germline, CDR1 is MNHEY and CDR2 SMNVEV (reference sequence). Trimming shortened V by 2 bases and J by 4 bases, and 11 bases separated the two germline ends. This CDR3 contains 14 residues. The CDR3 bases are TGTGCCAGCAGTTTAGGGGGTGGGGGCACTGAAGCTTTCTTT. As protein: CASSLGGGGTEAFF.

The V call is TRBV28, the J call TRBJ2-7, with unresolved D. Germline V gene data show CDR1 as MDHEN and CDR2 as SYDVKM. The V end lost 6 bases, the J end lost 3 bases, and 15 bases lay between the germline ends. The CDR3 loop spans 14 amino acids. CDR3 loop: CASRPSGRSYEQYF. The CDR3 DNA follows: TGTGCCAGCAGACCCTCGGGCAGAAGCTACGAGCAGTACTTC.

The chain recombines TRBV9 with TRBJ2-7, with 7 nucleotides matching TRBD2. V lost 0 bases, J lost 3 bases, and 6 bases stayed unmatched. Germline V gene data show CDR1 as SGDLS and CDR2 as YYNGEE. The CDR3 loop spans 15 amino acids. CDR3 amino acids: CASSVGLSGNYEQYF. DNA for the CDR3: TGTGCCAGCAGCGTAGGATTAAGCGGGAACTACGAGCAGTACTTC.

The CDR3 sequence: CATSKRGLNEKLFF. CDR3 nucleotides: TGTGCCACTTCGAAGAGAGGCCTTAATGAAAAACTGTTTTTT. This rearrangement joins TRBV15 to TRBJ1-4; no firm D call. V lost 9 bases to trimming and J lost 4 bases, with 15 bases between them. This CDR3 has 14 residues. The germline gives CDR1 LNHNV, CDR2 YYDKDF (reference sequence).

This clone turned up a few times. J is TRBJ1-6 and V is TRBV9, with 9 bases matching TRBD1. The germline gives CDR1 SGDLS, CDR2 YYNGEE. Trimming took 0 bases from V and 1 from J; bases not matched to a gene: 2. The CDR3 totals 17 residues. The CDR3 DNA follows: TGTGCCAGCAGCGTAGGGGACAGGGTATCCTATAATTCACCCCTCCACTTT. The encoded protein is CASSVGDRVSYNSPLHF.

V usage is TRBV6-5 and J usage is TRBJ2-5; 9 bases agree with TRBD1. J was trimmed by 4 bases and V by 8 bases; bases with no gene match: 2. The germline CDR1 and CDR2 sequences are MNHEY and SVGAGI. The CDR3 runs 12 residues. As DNA, the CDR3 is TGTGCCAGCCGGGGACAGGGAGAGACCCAGTACTTC. Translating it yields CASRGQGETQYF.